These 4 T cell receptor beta chains were all obtained from the same sample, sequenced in a study of blood T cell repertoires in COVID-19. Clones were sequenced by immunoSEQ multiplex PCR, and TCRdb holds only the in-frame ones, with some missing. Of a few hundred thousand clones listed, about 90% are singletons. The sequenced sample consisted of peripheral blood. The receptors were sampled from a woman between 65 and 79 years old with COVID-19, enrolled during active disease.

This chain joins TRBV14 and TRBJ2-7; 12 bases map to TRBD2. CDR3 length: 16 amino acids. Germline V CDR1 and CDR2: SGHDN, FVKESK. Germline trimming cut 4 bases from V and 2 bases from J; bases unmatched to any gene: 6. The CDR3 region has the DNA TGTGCCAGCAGCCGACCGACTAGCGGGAGCGCCTACGAGCAGTACTTC. Translated, it gives CASSRPTSGSAYEQYF.

The J gene is TRBJ2-1, the V gene TRBV30, with TRBD2 matching over 7 bases. This CDR3 comprises 18 residues. V trimming: 2 bases; J trimming: 1 base; junction bases outside the gene matches: 14. Germline-derived CDR1 and CDR2 are GTSNPN and SVGIG (reference sequence). The CDR3 region is CAWSWAGERTLSYNEQFF. CDR3 nucleotides: TGTGCCTGGAGTTGGGCGGGAGAGAGGACTTTGTCCTACAATGAGCAGTTCTTC. Drawing the rest from reference TRBV30 and TRBJ2-1, the complete variable domain is SQTIHQWPATLVQPVGSPLSLECTVEGTSNPNLYWYRQAAGRGLQLLFYSVGIGQISSEVPQNLSASRPQDRQFILSSKKLLLSDSGFYLCAWSWAGERTLSYNEQFFGPGTRLTVL.

The chain couples TRBV19 to TRBJ2-7, with TRBD1 identical over 8 bases. This CDR3 region has 14 residues. From germline, CDR1 is LNHDA and CDR2 SQIVND (reference sequence). Unmatched junction bases numbered 8, after V lost 4 bases and J lost 6 bases. The CDR3 loop is CASSTDRVRSEQYF. DNA for the CDR3: TGTGCCAGTAGTACGGACAGGGTGCGATCCGAGCAGTACTTC. Full variable domain (missing parts from reference TRBV19 and TRBJ2-7): DGGITQSPKYLFRKEGQNVTLSCEQNLNHDAMYWYRQDPGQGLRLIYYSQIVNDFQKGDIAEGYSVSREKKESFPLTVTSAQKNPTAFYLCASSTDRVRSEQYFGPGTRLTVT.

This clone has a single count. The same CDR3 is also encoded by other DNA sequences in this sample. The rearrangement joins TRBV9 to TRBJ2-1, with D possibly TRBD1 on 5 matching bases. The CDR3 contains 14 residues. Germline V gene sequence: CDR1 SGDLS, CDR2 YYNGEE. The ends were cut back, 0 bases at V and 4 bases at J, with 8 bases in the middle. As DNA, the CDR3 is TGTGCCAGCAGCGTAGTAGGGGCTTACAATGAGCAGTTCTTC. Translation: CASSVVGAYNEQFF.